The source of this T cell receptor (beta chain) is a study of blood T cells in healthy people across ages. Primed by a sample-barcoded 5' primer and a J-beta primer mix, a second PCR proceeded for 7 to 11 cycles. TCRdb itself ran the 5' RACE reads through MiXCR, one entry per CDR3 protein. This sample yields 700,000 or so distinct CDR3 sequences, of which about 43% are seen a single time; about 30% belongs to the top ten. This clonotype originated in a man older than 75 in good health. The sequenced sample was blood.

Here the CDR3 DNA reads TGTGCCAGCAGCTTAGCGGGACAGCTACTCTCCTACGAGCAGTACTTC. Translating it yields CASSLAGQLLSYEQYF. The chain is built from TRBV11-2 and TRBJ2-7; the match to TRBD1 covers 7 bases. V lost 1 base to trimming and J lost 0 bases; unmatched junction nucleotides: 6. Germline V lookup: CDR1 SGHAT, CDR2 FQNNGV. This CDR3 is 16 amino acids long.